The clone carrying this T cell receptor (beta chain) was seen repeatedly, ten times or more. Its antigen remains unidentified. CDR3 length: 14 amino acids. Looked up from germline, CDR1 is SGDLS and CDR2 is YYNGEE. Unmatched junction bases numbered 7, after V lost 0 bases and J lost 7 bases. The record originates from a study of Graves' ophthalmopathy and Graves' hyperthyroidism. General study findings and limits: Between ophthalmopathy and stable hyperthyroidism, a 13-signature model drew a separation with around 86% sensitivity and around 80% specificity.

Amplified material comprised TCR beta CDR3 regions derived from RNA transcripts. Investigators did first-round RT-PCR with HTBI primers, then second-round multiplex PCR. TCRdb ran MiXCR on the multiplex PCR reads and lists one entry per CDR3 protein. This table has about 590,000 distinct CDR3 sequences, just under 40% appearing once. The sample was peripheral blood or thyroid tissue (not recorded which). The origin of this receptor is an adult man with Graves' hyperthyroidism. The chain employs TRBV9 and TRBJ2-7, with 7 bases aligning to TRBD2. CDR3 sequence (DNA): TGTGCCAGCAGCGTAGAAGGGAGGGTGGATGAGCAGTACTTC. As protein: CASSVEGRVDEQYF. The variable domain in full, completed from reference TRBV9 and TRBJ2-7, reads DSGVTQTPKHLITATGQRVTLRCSPRSGDLSVYWYQQSLDQGLQFLIQYYNGEERAKGNILERFSAQQFPDLHSELNLSSLELGDSALYFCASSVEGRVDEQYFGPGTRLTVT.